These T cell receptor beta chains were read from a single sample in a study of blood T cell repertoires in COVID-19. TCRdb's table, derived via immunoSEQ multiplex PCR, lists solely in-frame clones and lacks some. This repertoire shows 250,000 to 300,000 clones, 70% to 90% found once; its top ten account for around 5.8%. The specimen was peripheral blood. The receptors stem from a woman in her 50s with COVID-19, enrolled during active disease. CDR3s include the opening cysteine and the closing phenylalanine or tryptophan.

j_gene,v_gene,CDR3aa
TRBJ2-3,TRBV9,CASSPPGLGITDTQYF
TRBJ2-5,TRBV3-1/TRBV3-2,CASSPRGRAQETQYF
TRBJ1-4,TRBV7-2,CASSLVRETGKLFF
TRBJ1-1,TRBV5-6,CASSLGTDRVGKAFF
TRBJ2-1,TRBV7-6,CASSLFSRGLFVHNEQFF
TRBJ1-4,TRBV18,CASSRAVRGNEKLFF
TRBJ2-7,TRBV4-2,CASSHGTGGTYEQYF
TRBJ2-7,TRBV5-1,CASSLGQGATYEQYF
TRBJ1-2,TRBV12-3/TRBV12-4,CASSIRGYGYTF
TRBJ2-5,TRBV24-1,CATSEASGGQETQYF
TRBJ1-6,TRBV14,CASSQETGGTYNSPLHF
TRBJ1-2,TRBV5-6,CASSFQTEDYGYTF
TRBJ2-5,TRBV11-2,CASSPRQDRGKTQYF
TRBJ2-7,TRBV27,CASSLRLAERSYEQYF
TRBJ2-7,TRBV30,CAWSWQGVDEQYF
TRBJ2-5,TRBV30,CAWTKQGETQYF
TRBJ1-1,TRBV29-1,CSVEGARRAFF
TRBJ1-4,TRBV18,CASSPPGTGSVKLFF
TRBJ2-3,TRBV5-1,CASSLGRAQFTDTQYF
TRBJ2-2,TRBV18,CASSPPGGSGTGELFF
TRBJ2-7,TRBV15,CATSRGSGTLSYKQYF
TRBJ2-1,TRBV30,CAWSPHWDRGRVNEQFF
TRBJ2-3,TRBV12-3/TRBV12-4,CASSLVQVTQYF
TRBJ2-3,TRBV5-4,CASSLRSALAGTDTQYF
TRBJ1-6,TRBV6-5,CASSYSARHSPLHF
TRBJ2-5,TRBV18,CASSPPGQGQETQYF
TRBJ1-2,TRBV19,CASSPPGAIYGYTF
TRBJ2-7,TRBV3-1/TRBV3-2,CASSRETGSYEQYF
TRBJ2-7,TRBV19,CASRIGFQDTSYEQYF
TRBJ2-7,TRBV4-3,CASSQGLLAEHYEQYF
TRBJ2-1,TRBV5-1,CASSLGTGNNEQFF
TRBJ1-4,TRBV4-1,CASSQAGTGSEKLFF
TRBJ1-2,TRBV5-1,CASSSGGYGYTF
TRBJ1-1,TRBV7-9,CASSSYRNTNTEAFF
TRBJ2-5,TRBV4-1,CASSKAGGRAQETQYF
TRBJ2-1,TRBV5-1,CASSLGTGGHNEQFF
TRBJ2-5,TRBV10-3,CAISEGAGGPQETQYF
TRBJ1-2,TRBV30,CAWGAGSLWGGYTF
TRBJ2-1,TRBV15,CATSRDITRNEQFF
TRBJ2-7,TRBV12-3/TRBV12-4,CASSLVASYEQYF
TRBJ1-2,TRBV7-8,CASSFAGSMYGYTF
TRBJ2-3,TRBV7-8,CASSLGQGRHTQYF
TRBJ1-5,TRBV30,CAWSVRQGGNQPQHF
TRBJ2-1,TRBV7-9,CASSLSGGREFF
TRBJ2-2,TRBV25-1,CASSEQTGGEPTGELFF
TRBJ1-2,TRBV9,CASSSRDRYYGYTF
TRBJ1-6,TRBV20-1,CSASLGAGKSPLHF
TRBJ1-4,TRBV25-1,CASSELRQGGRNEKLFF
TRBJ2-3,TRBV9,CASSPPGQPIVNTQYF
TRBJ1-2,TRBV12-3/TRBV12-4,CASSSGQNYGYTF
TRBJ1-1,TRBV7-9,CASSLGPGMNTEAFF
TRBJ1-3,TRBV18,CASSPSEGSSNTIYF
TRBJ2-2,TRBV4-2,CASSQDSWRDGNTGELFF
TRBJ2-5,TRBV11-2,CASTGQETQYF
TRBJ2-1,TRBV19,CASSRASSSYNEQFF